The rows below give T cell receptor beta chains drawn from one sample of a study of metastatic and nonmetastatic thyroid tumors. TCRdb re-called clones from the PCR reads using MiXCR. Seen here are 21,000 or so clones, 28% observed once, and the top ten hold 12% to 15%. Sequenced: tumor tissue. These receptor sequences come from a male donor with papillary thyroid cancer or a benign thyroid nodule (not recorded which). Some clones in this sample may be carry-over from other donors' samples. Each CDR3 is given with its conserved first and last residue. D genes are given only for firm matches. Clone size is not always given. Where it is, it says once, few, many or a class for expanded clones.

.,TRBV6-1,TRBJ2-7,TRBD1,CASSEQTGTVGDEQYF,TGTGCCAGCAGTGAACAAACCGGGACAGTGGGTGACGAGCAGTACTTC
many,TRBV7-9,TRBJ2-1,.,CASSQRNNEQFF,TGTGCCAGCAGCCAGCGGAACAATGAGCAGTTCTTC
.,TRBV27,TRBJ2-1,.,CASSLKYLDYNEQFF,TGTGCCAGCAGTTTAAAATATTTGGACTACAATGAGCAGTTCTTC
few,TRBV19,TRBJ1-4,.,CASSKTSANEKLFF,TGTGCCAGTAGTAAGACCTCTGCTAATGAAAAACTGTTTTTT
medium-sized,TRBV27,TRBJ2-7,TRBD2,CASSLRGGRYEQYF,TGTGCCAGCAGTTTACGGGGGGGGAGGTACGAGCAGTACTTC
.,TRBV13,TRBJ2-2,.,CASSPSGESANTGELFF,TGTGCCAGCAGCCCTTCAGGGGAGTCCGCGAACACCGGGGAGCTGTTTTTT
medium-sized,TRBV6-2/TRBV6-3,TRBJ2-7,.,CASRDRIVGSYEQYF,TGTGCCAGCAGAGACCGGATTGTCGGGAGCTATGAGCAGTACTTC
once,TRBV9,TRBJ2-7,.,CASSPSRGIREQYF,TGTGCCAGCAGCCCCTCACGCGGGATACGCGAGCAGTACTTC
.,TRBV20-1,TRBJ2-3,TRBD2,CSARSGLDFPDTQYF,TGCAGCGCTAGATCGGGACTAGATTTCCCAGATACGCAGTATTTT
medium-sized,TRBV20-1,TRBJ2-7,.,CSAPEDSSYEQYF,TGCAGTGCCCCCGAGGACAGCTCCTACGAGCAGTACTTC
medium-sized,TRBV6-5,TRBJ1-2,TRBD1,CASSYGQGDYGYTF,TGTGCCAGCAGTTACGGACAGGGCGACTATGGCTACACCTTC
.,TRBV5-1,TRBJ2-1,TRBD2,CASSPGGGRNNEQFF,TGCGCCAGCAGCCCCGGGGGGGGGCGAAACAATGAGCAGTTCTTC
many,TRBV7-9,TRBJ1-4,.,CASSFPAGEKLFF,TGTGCCAGCAGCTTCCCCGCTGGAGAAAAACTGTTTTTT
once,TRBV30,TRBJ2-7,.,CAWSVTAHYEQYF,TGTGCCTGGAGTGTAACAGCCCACTACGAGCAGTACTTC
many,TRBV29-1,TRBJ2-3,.,CSVQEGPDTQYF,TGCAGCGTTCAGGAAGGCCCAGATACGCAGTATTTT
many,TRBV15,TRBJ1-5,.,CATSFSVGNQPQHF,TGTGCCACCAGCTTTTCGGTGGGCAATCAGCCCCAGCATTTT
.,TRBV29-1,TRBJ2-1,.,CSVGEQDYNEQFF,TGCAGCGTTGGGGAACAGGATTACAATGAGCAGTTCTTC
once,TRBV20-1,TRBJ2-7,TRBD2,CSASTLAAHRGEQYF,TGCAGTGCCAGCACGCTAGCGGCACACCGGGGGGAGCAGTACTTC
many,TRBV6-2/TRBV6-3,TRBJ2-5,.,CASSPTSGETQYF,TGTGCCAGCAGTCCTACGAGTGGAGAGACCCAGTACTTC
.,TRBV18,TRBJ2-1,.,CASSPAGPYNEQFF,TGTGCCAGCTCACCAGCGGGCCCCTACAATGAGCAGTTCTTC
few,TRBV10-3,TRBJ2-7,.,CAISEIGGYEQYF,TGTGCCATCAGTGAGATAGGGGGCTACGAGCAGTACTTC
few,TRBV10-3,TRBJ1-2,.,CAISESINLAHPSGYTF,TGTGCCATCAGTGAGTCAATTAATCTCGCTCACCCCTCTGGCTACACCTTC
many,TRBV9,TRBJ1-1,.,CASSVASWGGRTEAFF,TGTGCCAGCAGCGTAGCTTCGTGGGGGGGGCGGACTGAAGCTTTCTTT
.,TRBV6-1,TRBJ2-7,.,CASSDGTLDLGEQYF,TGTGCCAGCAGTGACGGGACTTTGGACCTTGGTGAGCAGTACTTC
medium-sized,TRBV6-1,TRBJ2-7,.,CASTPDGPFLGQYF,TGTGCCAGCACCCCGGACGGACCATTCCTCGGGCAGTACTTC
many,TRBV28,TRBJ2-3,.,CASTRWGITDTQYF,TGTGCCAGCACCAGGTGGGGGATCACAGATACGCAGTATTTT
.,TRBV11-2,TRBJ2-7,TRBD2,CASSLGNPAGEGEQYF,TGTGCCAGCAGCTTAGGGAATCCAGCGGGAGAGGGCGAGCAGTACTTC
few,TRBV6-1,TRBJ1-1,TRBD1,CASWVDRELNTEAFF,TGTGCCAGCTGGGTAGACAGGGAACTGAACACTGAAGCTTTCTTT
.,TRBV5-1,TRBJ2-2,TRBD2,CASSTRTSGVSGGELFF,TGCGCCAGCAGCACCAGGACTAGCGGGGTATCAGGTGGGGAGCTGTTTTTT
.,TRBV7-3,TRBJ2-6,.,CASSLKTVDQSGANVLTF,TGTGCCAGCAGCCTCAAGACAGTGGATCAGTCCGGGGCCAACGTCCTGACTTTC
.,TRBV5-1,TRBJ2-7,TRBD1,CASIGTGTGAEQYF,TGCGCCAGCATCGGGACCGGGACAGGTGCCGAGCAGTACTTC
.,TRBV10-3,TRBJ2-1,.,CAIGRCSGEVAEQFF,TGTGCCATCGGACGATGTTCGGGAGAGGTGGCTGAGCAGTTCTTC
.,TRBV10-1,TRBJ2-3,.,CASSEEGADTQYF,TGCGCCAGCAGTGAGGAGGGCGCAGATACGCAGTATTTT
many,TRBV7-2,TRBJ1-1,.,CASSPYLNTEAFF,TGTGCCAGCAGCCCATATTTGAACACTGAAGCTTTCTTT
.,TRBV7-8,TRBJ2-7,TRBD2,CASSRTSGSFYEQYF,TGTGCCAGCAGTCGGACTAGCGGGAGTTTCTACGAGCAGTACTTC
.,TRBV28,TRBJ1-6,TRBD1,CASSLKGDRGIDSPLHF,TGTGCCAGCAGTTTAAAAGGGGACAGGGGCATTGATTCACCACTCCACTTT
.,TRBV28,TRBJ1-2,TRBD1,CASSFLAGGTGGNLNYGYTF,TGTGCCAGCAGTTTCCTGGCGGGGGGGACAGGGGGAAACCTTAACTATGGCTACACCTTC
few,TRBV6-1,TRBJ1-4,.,CASRYVNGEKLFF,TGTGCCAGCAGGTATGTGAATGGCGAAAAACTGTTTTTT
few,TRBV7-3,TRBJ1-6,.,CASSLEGPLPTLHF,TGTGCCAGCAGCTTAGAGGGTCCCTTGCCGACCCTCCACTTT
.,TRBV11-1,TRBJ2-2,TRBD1,CASSLVPGGWVDTGELFF,TGTGCCAGCAGCTTAGTTCCAGGGGGATGGGTCGACACCGGGGAGCTGTTTTTT
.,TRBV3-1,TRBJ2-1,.,CASSQVGFGASSYNEQFF,TGTGCCAGCAGCCAAGTTGGGTTTGGGGCAAGCTCCTACAATGAGCAGTTCTTC
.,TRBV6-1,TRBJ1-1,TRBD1,CASRTGTANTEAFF,TGTGCCAGCAGGACCGGGACAGCCAACACTGAAGCTTTCTTT